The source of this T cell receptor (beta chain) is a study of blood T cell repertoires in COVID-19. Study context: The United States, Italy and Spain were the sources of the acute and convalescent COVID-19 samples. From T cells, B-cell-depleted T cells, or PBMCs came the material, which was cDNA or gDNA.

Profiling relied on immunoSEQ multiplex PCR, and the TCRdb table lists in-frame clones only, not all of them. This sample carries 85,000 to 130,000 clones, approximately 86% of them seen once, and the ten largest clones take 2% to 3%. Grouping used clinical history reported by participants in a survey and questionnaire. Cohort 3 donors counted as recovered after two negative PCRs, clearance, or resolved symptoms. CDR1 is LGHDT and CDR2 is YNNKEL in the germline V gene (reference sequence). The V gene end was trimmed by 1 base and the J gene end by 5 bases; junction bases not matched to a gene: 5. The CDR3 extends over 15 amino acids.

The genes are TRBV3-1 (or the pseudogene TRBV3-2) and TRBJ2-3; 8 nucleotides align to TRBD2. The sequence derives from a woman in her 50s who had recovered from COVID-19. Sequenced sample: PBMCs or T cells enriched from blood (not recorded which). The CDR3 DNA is TGTGCCAGCAGCCAAGCGGGGGGGCCAATAGATACGCAGTATTTT. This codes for CASSQAGGPIDTQYF.